The entry below describes one T cell receptor (beta chain). The V gene's germline CDR1 is LGHNA and CDR2 YNFKEQ. V was pared by 4 bases and J by 4 bases, with 6 bases of the junction left unmatched. This CDR3 comprises 14 residues. This specimen comes from a study of T cell changes during pregnancy in multiple sclerosis. Using immunoSEQ multiplex PCR, the repertoire was profiled, and TCRdb retains in-frame clones only, with some absent. The sample consists of roughly 40,000 clones, roughly 92% of them appearing once. V usage is TRBV4-2 and J usage is TRBJ1-1, with 7 bases fitting TRBD1. The clonotype was recovered from a female donor with multiple sclerosis, enrolled in a pregnancy study. Specimen: CD4+ T cells from peripheral blood mononuclear cells, collected before pregnancy. This chain's CDR3 is CASSPRQGGTEAFF. The CDR3 DNA follows: TGTGCCAGCAGCCCCAGACAGGGAGGCACTGAAGCTTTCTTT.